This passage covers 15 T cell receptor beta chains from one sample sequenced in a study of blood T cell repertoires in COVID-19. Assay used: immunoSEQ multiplex PCR; TCRdb lists only in-frame clones, some missing. The sample includes 150,000 to 200,000 clones, approximately 82% of them seen just once. The sample taken for sequencing was peripheral blood. Receptors originate from a woman in her seventies who had recovered from COVID-19.

J is TRBJ2-3 and V is TRBV2, with 10 bases that match TRBD2. Germline V CDR1 and CDR2: SNHLY, FYNNEI. The CDR3 is 15 residues long. V trimming: 6 bases; J trimming: 0 bases; junction bases outside the gene matches: 3. The CDR3 spells CASSRAGGSTDTQYF. CDR3 nucleotides: TGTGCCAGCAGCCGAGCGGGGGGGAGCACAGATACGCAGTATTTT.

This clone was detected only once. The CDR3 DNA sequence: TGCGCCAGCAGCTATGGAGCGGGGGGAAGGGGTGAGCAGTTCTTC. This translates into CASSYGAGGRGEQFF. The chain links TRBV5-1 to TRBJ2-1; TRBD2 aligns across 9 bases. The ends lost 3 bases at V and 9 bases at J; junction bases unmatched: 10. The CDR3 runs to 15 residues. CDR1 SGHRS and CDR2 YFSETQ come from the germline V gene.

The chain joins TRBV5-4 to TRBJ2-2, with 8 bases fitting TRBD2. CDR1 and CDR2 from the germline V gene are SGHNT and YYREEE (reference sequence). V was clipped by 0 bases and J by 6 bases; unmatched bases: 4. This CDR3 contains 15 residues. The CDR3 region is CASSLAPSGSGELFF. In DNA form, the CDR3 reads TGTGCCAGCAGCTTGGCACCTAGCGGGTCCGGGGAGCTGTTTTTT.

The chain couples TRBV6-5 to TRBJ1-1; no clear D gene. V dropped 6 bases and J dropped 6 bases, with 20 bases sitting between them. CDR1 is MNHEY and CDR2 is SVGAGI in the germline V gene. The CDR3 sequence is 15 residues long. CDR3 amino acids: CASSSDRSEVSEAFF. The DNA for the CDR3 is TGTGCCAGCAGCTCAGACCGCTCGGAGGTGTCTGAAGCTTTCTTT.

The chain carries TRBV18 and TRBJ2-3; 7 bases line up with TRBD1. Germline values: CDR1 KGHSH, CDR2 LQKENI. The trim removed 4 bases at V and 0 bases at J, leaving 10 bases unmatched. The CDR3 is 17 amino acids. The CDR3 DNA is TGTGCCAGCTCACAGGGACAGCCGGGTGCTAGCACAGATACGCAGTATTTT. Translating it yields CASSQGQPGASTDTQYF.

The chain employs TRBV28 and TRBJ2-7; D unclear. Germline lookup yields CDR1 MDHEN and CDR2 SYDVKM. This CDR3 has 13 amino acids. The V end was cut by 5 bases, the J end by 3 bases, with 11 bases between. The CDR3 DNA follows: TGTGCCAGCAGTCACCCGAATAGCTACGAGCAGTACTTC. Protein sequence: CASSHPNSYEQYF.

The chain carries TRBV28 and TRBJ2-2; 9 positions match TRBD2. The CDR3 contains 15 residues. Germline lookup yields CDR1 MDHEN and CDR2 SYDVKM. J was trimmed by 4 bases and V by 4 bases; bases with no gene match: 4. The CDR3 region is CASSWASGVTGELFF. The CDR3 DNA is TGTGCCAGCAGTTGGGCTAGCGGGGTCACCGGGGAGCTGTTTTTT.

The chain combines TRBV14 with TRBJ2-1, with 12 bases matching TRBD2. The CDR3 is 16 amino acids. Germline values: CDR1 SGHDN, CDR2 FVKESK. Trimming at V came to 1 base and at J to 7 bases, leaving 5 bases not matched to a gene. CDR3 sequence: CASSQALAGGRNEQFF. The CDR3 nucleotides are TGTGCCAGCAGCCAAGCGCTAGCGGGGGGGCGGAATGAGCAGTTCTTC.

CDR3 sequence: CATSRPPPGLRAETQYF. The CDR3 region has the DNA TGTGCCACCAGCAGACCTCCCCCGGGACTAAGGGCTGAGACCCAGTACTTC. The chain combines TRBV15 with TRBJ2-5, with 7 bases aligning to TRBD2. Germline V gene lookup returns CDR1 LNHNV and CDR2 YYDKDF (reference sequence). The CDR3 consists of 17 residues. V lost 2 bases to trimming and J lost 5 bases; unmatched junction nucleotides: 14.

The J gene is TRBJ2-3, the V gene TRBV6-6; 11 nucleotides line up with TRBD2. V lost 0 bases and J lost 3; bases outside the gene matches: 2. The CDR3 is made up of 16 amino acids. Germline CDR1 MNHNY, CDR2 SVGAGI (reference sequence). Here the CDR3 reads CASSYSSGRATDTQYF. Written as DNA, the CDR3 is TGTGCCAGCAGTTACTCTAGCGGGAGGGCGACAGATACGCAGTATTTT.

The V gene is TRBV12-2, the J gene TRBJ2-7; the DNA was not used to check the table's D call, TRBD1. TRBV12-2 is a known pseudogene. The CDR3 runs to 17 residues. The CDR3 sequence: CASRSPGGTARSYEQYF. In DNA, the CDR3 is TGTGCAAGTCGCTCACCCGGCGGGACAGCCCGTTCCTACGAGCAGTACTTC.

The chain has TRBV21-1 and TRBJ2-1; the table's D call of TRBD2 was not tested on the DNA. TRBV21-1 is noted as a pseudogene. There are 13 residues in the CDR3. The CDR3: CASPPEAGREKFF. CDR3 DNA: TGTGCCAGCCCCCCTGAGGCCGGGAGGGAAAAGTTCTTC.

The V gene is TRBV5-1, the J gene TRBJ1-5; D is ambiguous. This CDR3 has 15 amino acids. V was cut by 4 bases and J by 2 bases, with 13 bases left in between. Per germline, CDR1 SGHRS and CDR2 YFSETQ. Here the CDR3 DNA reads TGCGCCAGCAGCGCCGGGGATGGGGGCAATCAGCCCCAGCATTTT. Protein product: CASSAGDGGNQPQHF. Combining the CDR3 with reference TRBV5-1 and TRBJ1-5 gives the whole variable domain KAGVTQTPRYLIKTRGQQVTLSCSPISGHRSVSWYQQTPGQGLQFLFEYFSETQRNKGNFPGRFSGRQFSNSRSEMNVSTLELGDSALYLCASSAGDGGNQPQHFGDGTRLSIL.

The chain links TRBV30 to TRBJ2-7, with 8 bases aligning to TRBD1. Per the germline V gene, CDR1 is GTSNPN and CDR2 is SVGIG (reference sequence). This CDR3 spans 17 amino acids. The trim removed 1 base at V and 4 bases at J, leaving 15 bases unmatched. The CDR3 loop reads CAWSERVSAGGLYEQYF. The CDR3 DNA is TGTGCCTGGAGTGAACGGGTTTCGGCAGGGGGCTTGTACGAGCAGTACTTC.

The J gene is TRBJ1-2, the V gene TRBV3-1 (or the pseudogene TRBV3-2), with D perhaps matching TRBD1 (6 bases). Trimming took 4 bases from V and 6 from J, leaving 18 bases between them. The germline CDR1 and CDR2 sequences are LGHDT and YNNKEL (reference sequence). The CDR3 extends over 15 amino acids. This CDR3 reads CASSPPEGRGNGYTF. CDR3 coding DNA: TGTGCCAGCAGCCCGCCTGAGGGCAGGGGTAATGGCTACACCTTC.